Listed here is a single T cell receptor beta chain. Its antigen remains unidentified. The V gene lost 2 bases and the J gene lost 1 base, with 12 bases spanning the gap. Germline V gene data show CDR1 as SGHRS and CDR2 as YFSETQ. The CDR3 is made up of 15 amino acids. The sample belongs to a study of cytomegalovirus exposure and HLA in healthy donors. Study-wide results and caveats: In a later analysis, donors in an Asian-associated ancestry cluster reportedly had fewer N-insertions in productive TCRs than the cohort mean. Follow-up analysis seemed to connect common viral pathogens with several of the most significant clusters identified. Presence/absence analysis assumed near-uniform sequencing depth across donors.

The PCR contained 60 Vbeta and 13 Jbeta primers. The repertoire was sequenced with immunoSEQ multiplex PCR; TCRdb's copy has only in-frame clones and lacks some. This repertoire shows fewer than 200,000 clones, approximately 82% found once; its top ten account for around 1.5%. The genes are TRBV5-1 and TRBJ1-1, with D tentatively TRBD1 (6 bases). The origin of this receptor is a male donor in good health and CMV-seronegative. Sequencing was performed on PBMCs. CDR3 loop: CASSLQGWRNTEAFF. The CDR3 coding sequence is TGCGCCAGCAGCTTACAGGGCTGGAGGAACACTGAAGCTTTCTTT.